This is a list of T cell receptor beta chains from one sample in a study of spatial heterogeneity in lung cancer. TCRdb passed the 5' RACE reads through MiXCR, listing each CDR3 protein once. Of 90,000 or so distinct CDR3 sequences listed, approximately 8.6% were seen once; the top ten hold about 7%. The sequencing used PBMCs, collected at surgery. Source of these receptors: a male donor with early-stage non-small cell lung cancer. The CDR3 runs from the conserved cysteine through the conserved F or W. D genes are given only for firm matches. Some rows have no size entry. The others give once, few or many, or a class for an expanded clone.

many TRBD1 TRBJ2-3 TRBV7-8 TGTGCCAGCAGCTTCGGGGACAGGACAGATACGCAGTATTTT CASSFGDRTDTQYF
NA TRBD2 TRBJ2-5 TRBV5-1 TGCGCCAGCAGCCTAGGGGGTACCGGGACTAGCGGCCAAGAGACCCAGTACTTC CASSLGGTGTSGQETQYF
NA TRBD2 TRBJ2-5 TRBV7-3 TGTGCCAGCAGCCCCTCGGGACTAGCGGAAGAGACCCAGTACTTC CASSPSGLAEETQYF
NA NA TRBJ1-5 TRBV20-1 TGCAGTGCCTCGGCCCGGGGGAGAGATAATCAGCCCCAGCATTTT CSASARGRDNQPQHF
NA TRBD1 TRBJ1-5 TRBV19 TGTGCCAGTAGTACTCGGGACAGGGCGGTCAGCAATCAGCCCCAGCATTTT CASSTRDRAVSNQPQHF
NA NA TRBJ2-2 TRBV2 TGTGCCAGCAGTGAATGGGGCGGGAACACCGGGGAGCTGTTTTTT CASSEWGGNTGELFF
few NA TRBJ2-7 TRBV28 TGTGCCAGCAGTCCCTCCCCAAGCTACGAGCAGTACTTC CASSPSPSYEQYF
few NA TRBJ2-3 TRBV6-1 TGTGCCAGCAGTGAAGGGGGCGGAAGCACAGATACGCAGTATTTT CASSEGGGSTDTQYF
few NA TRBJ2-2 TRBV5-5 TGTGCCAGCACCCGATTGACAGGGAACACCGGGGAGCTGTTTTTT CASTRLTGNTGELFF
few TRBD2 TRBJ2-5 TRBV27 TGTGCCAGCAGTGCATCGGGACTAGCTTATCGAGAGACCCAGTACTTC CASSASGLAYRETQYF
NA TRBD2 TRBJ2-2 TRBV7-9 TGTGCCAGCAGCTACCCGAGCGGGGGGGCCGACGGGGAGCTGTTTTTT CASSYPSGGADGELFF
many TRBD1 TRBJ1-4 TRBV12-3/TRBV12-4 TGTGCCAGCAGTCCGGGGACAGGAAAACTGTTTTTT CASSPGTGKLFF
few NA TRBJ1-2 TRBV7-2 TGTGCCAGCAGTTTAAACAATAACTATGGCTACACCTTC CASSLNNNYGYTF
many NA TRBJ2-7 TRBV29-1 TGCAGCGTTGAAAAGGGGTGGCCCTACGAGCAGTACTTC CSVEKGWPYEQYF
many NA TRBJ2-1 TRBV29-1 TGCAGCGTTGAAGGCACGATCGGCGCGGGGAATGAGCAGTTCTTC CSVEGTIGAGNEQFF
NA TRBD1 TRBJ1-4 TRBV11-2 TGTGCCAGCAGCTTAGGACAGGGAGTAGGAAAACTGTTTTTT CASSLGQGVGKLFF
few TRBD2 TRBJ2-1 TRBV5-1 TGCGCCAGCAGCACCCTAGCGGGAGCCTCCTACAATGAGCAGTTCTTC CASSTLAGASYNEQFF
many TRBD1 TRBJ1-1 TRBV28 TGTGCCAGCACGGGACAGGCGAACACTGAAGCTTTCTTT CASTGQANTEAFF
NA TRBD1 TRBJ2-5 TRBV7-6 TGTGCCAGCAGCTCGGGACAGGGCTTGGGGACCCAGTACTTC CASSSGQGLGTQYF
many NA TRBJ2-2 TRBV7-6 TGTGCCAGCAGCTTGCAGGGGAACACCGGGGAGCTGTTTTTT CASSLQGNTGELFF
NA NA TRBJ2-5 TRBV19 TGTGCCAGTAGTATGTCTGGCGGCCAAGAGACCCAGTACTTC CASSMSGGQETQYF
few NA TRBJ2-5 TRBV5-1 TGCGCCAGCAGCTTGGCCCTCGGCAGGGGAGAGACCCAGTACTTC CASSLALGRGETQYF